A single sample is the source of the 9 T cell receptor beta chains below, sequenced in a study of blood T cell repertoires in COVID-19. Repertoires were generated with immunoSEQ multiplex PCR, while TCRdb's copy carries only in-frame clones and drops some. The sample consists of about 59,000 clones, 70% to 80% of them appearing once. The sequencing sample was made of peripheral blood. These receptors were taken from a human donor in a cohort sampled during active COVID-19.

The chain links TRBV6-5 to TRBJ1-2, with 11 nucleotides matching TRBD1. The CDR3 runs to 16 residues. With 2 bases clipped from V and 7 bases from J, the junction kept 9 bases outside the gene matches. CDR1 and CDR2 (germline): MNHEY, SVGAGI. The chain's CDR3 is CASSYREGQGAFGYTF. The DNA for the CDR3 is TGTGCCAGCAGTTACAGGGAAGGACAGGGGGCATTTGGCTACACCTTC.

This clone was counted once. The V gene is TRBV5-5, the J gene TRBJ2-7; the D is unclear. Germline V lookup: CDR1 SGHKS, CDR2 YYEKEE (reference sequence). V was cut by 2 bases and J by 3 bases, with 9 bases left in between. The CDR3 is made up of 13 amino acids. The CDR3 nucleotides are TGTGCCAGCAGCTTACCGGAGAGCTACGAGCAGTACTTC. Translation: CASSLPESYEQYF.

The chain is built from TRBV19 and TRBJ2-7; 12 bases line up with TRBD1. The CDR3 runs to 13 residues. With V trimmed by 9 bases and J by 9 bases, 9 bases remained unmatched. Germline V gene data show CDR1 as LNHDA and CDR2 as SQIVND (reference sequence). CDR3 protein: CASRDRGLDTQYF. CDR3 DNA: TGTGCCAGCCGGGACAGGGGGCTCGATACGCAGTACTTC.

The chain uses TRBV5-4 and TRBJ2-1, with 12 bases fitting TRBD2. Per germline, CDR1 SGHNT and CDR2 YYREEE (reference sequence). The CDR3 loop spans 18 amino acids. V gave up 4 bases and J gave up 10 bases; unmatched junction bases: 18. CDR3 in DNA: TGTGCCAGCAGCGGGGGACTGAGGACTAGCGGGACAGGGTTGGAGCAGTTCTTC. Residues: CASSGGLRTSGTGLEQFF.

The rearrangement joins TRBV5-1 to TRBJ2-7; 9 nucleotides line up with TRBD1. This CDR3 spans 16 amino acids. V was pared by 2 bases and J by 1 base, with 7 bases of the junction left unmatched. CDR1 SGHRS and CDR2 YFSETQ come from the germline V gene. The CDR3 loop is CASSFGTGMGSYEQYF. CDR3 coding DNA: TGCGCCAGCAGCTTCGGGACAGGGATGGGGTCCTACGAGCAGTACTTC.

V is TRBV18 and J is TRBJ1-1, with 7 bases aligning to TRBD1. This CDR3 region has 14 residues. Trimming removed 5 bases from V and 1 base from J; junction bases left unmatched: 4. Germline V gene sequence: CDR1 KGHSH, CDR2 LQKENI. CDR3 sequence: CASSDGTANTEAFF. CDR3 nucleotide sequence: TGTGCCAGCTCAGACGGGACAGCGAACACTGAAGCTTTCTTT.

This rearrangement joins TRBV19 to TRBJ2-6; TRBD1 matches at 7 bases. V lost 7 bases, J lost 3 bases, and 6 bases stayed unmatched. This CDR3 spans 15 amino acids. Looked up from germline, CDR1 is LNHDA and CDR2 is SQIVND (reference sequence). CDR3 in DNA: TGTGCCAGTACTCGACAGGGATATGGGGCCAACGTCCTGACTTTC. Translating gives CASTRQGYGANVLTF.

This clone has just one count. The V and J genes are TRBV7-2 and TRBJ2-1; TRBD1 matches 8 bases. Germline lookup yields CDR1 SGHTA and CDR2 FQGNSA. This CDR3 region has 16 residues. V dropped 1 base and J dropped 3; count of bases not matched to a gene: 5. The CDR3, as DNA: TGTGCCAGCAGCTTAGGCGGGACAGGTAGCTACAATGAGCAGTTCTTC. It yields the protein CASSLGGTGSYNEQFF.

The chain joins TRBV6-4 to TRBJ2-5; D perhaps matches TRBD2 (6 bases). V was cut by 6 bases and J by 0 bases, with 8 bases left in between. Germline lookup yields CDR1 MRHNA and CDR2 SNTAGT. CDR3 length: 13 residues. This chain's CDR3 is CASSPGDQETQYF. For the CDR3, the DNA is TGTGCCAGCAGCCCGGGAGACCAAGAGACCCAGTACTTC.